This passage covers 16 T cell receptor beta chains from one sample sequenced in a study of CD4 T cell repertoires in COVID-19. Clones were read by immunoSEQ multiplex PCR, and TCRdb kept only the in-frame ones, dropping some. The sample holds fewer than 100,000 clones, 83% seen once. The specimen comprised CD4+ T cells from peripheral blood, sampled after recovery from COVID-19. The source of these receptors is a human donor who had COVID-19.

The CDR3 nucleotides read TGTGCCAGCAGCCCTGACGGTGTCTCCTACGAGCAGTACTTC. This gives the protein CASSPDGVSYEQYF. This chain connects TRBV5-8 to TRBJ2-7; no clear D gene. The V end was cut by 4 bases, the J end by 0 bases, with 11 bases between. From germline, CDR1 is SGHTS and CDR2 YDEGEE. CDR3 length equals 14 residues.

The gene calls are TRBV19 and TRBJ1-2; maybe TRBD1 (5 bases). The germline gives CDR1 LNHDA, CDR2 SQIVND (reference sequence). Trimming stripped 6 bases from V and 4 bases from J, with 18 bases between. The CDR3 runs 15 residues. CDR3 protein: CASSLQAAAVYGYTF. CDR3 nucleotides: TGTGCCAGTAGCCTACAGGCGGCCGCGGTCTATGGCTACACCTTC.

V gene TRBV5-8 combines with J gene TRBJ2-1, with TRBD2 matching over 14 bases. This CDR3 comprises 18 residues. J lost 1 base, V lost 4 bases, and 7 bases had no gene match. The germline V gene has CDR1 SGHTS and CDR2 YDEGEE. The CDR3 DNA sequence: TGTGCCAGCAGCCTGGGACTAGCGGGGGTTTGGTCCTACAATGAGCAGTTCTTC. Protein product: CASSLGLAGVWSYNEQFF. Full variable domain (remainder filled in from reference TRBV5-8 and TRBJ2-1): EAGVTQSPTHLIKTRGQQATLRCSPISGHTSVYWYQQALGLGLQFLLWYDEGEERNRGNFPPRFSGRQFPNYSSELNVNALELEDSALYLCASSLGLAGVWSYNEQFFGPGTRLTVL.

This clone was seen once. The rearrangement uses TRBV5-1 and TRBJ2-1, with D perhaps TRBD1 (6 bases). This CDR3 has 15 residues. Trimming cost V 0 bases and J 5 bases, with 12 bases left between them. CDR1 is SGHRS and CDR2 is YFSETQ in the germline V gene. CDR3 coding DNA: TGCGCCAGCAGCTTGGGATGGACAGAGAACAATGAGCAGTTCTTC. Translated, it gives CASSLGWTENNEQFF.

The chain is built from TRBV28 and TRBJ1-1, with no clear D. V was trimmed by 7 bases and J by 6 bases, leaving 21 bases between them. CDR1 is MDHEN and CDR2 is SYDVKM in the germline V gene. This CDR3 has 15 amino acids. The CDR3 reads CASTTSGKVDPEAFF. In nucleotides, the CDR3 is TGTGCCAGCACCACATCGGGTAAGGTAGATCCTGAAGCTTTCTTT.

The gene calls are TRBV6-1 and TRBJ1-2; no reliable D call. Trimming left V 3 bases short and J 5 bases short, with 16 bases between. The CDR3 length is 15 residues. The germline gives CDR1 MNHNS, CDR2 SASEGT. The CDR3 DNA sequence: TGTGCCAGCAGTGACGGACTGCTGGAGGGTTATGGCTACACCTTC. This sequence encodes CASSDGLLEGYGYTF.

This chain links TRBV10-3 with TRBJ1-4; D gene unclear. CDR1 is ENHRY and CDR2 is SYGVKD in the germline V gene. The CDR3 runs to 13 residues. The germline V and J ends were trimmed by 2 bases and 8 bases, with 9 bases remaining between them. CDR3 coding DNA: TGTGCCATCAGTGAGGGGAAGGGAGAAAAACTGTTTTTT. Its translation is CAISEGKGEKLFF.

The CDR3 DNA reads TGTGCCAGCAGTTTATGGGGGGTTAAGACTGGAAACACCATATATTTT. Residues: CASSLWGVKTGNTIYF. This sequence joins TRBV28 and TRBJ1-3, with D tentatively TRBD1 (5 bases). CDR3 size: 16 residues. The germline CDR1 and CDR2 sequences are MDHEN and SYDVKM. V was trimmed by 0 bases and J by 2 bases, leaving 11 bases between them. The whole variable domain, remainder taken from reference TRBV28 and TRBJ1-3, is DVKVTQSSRYLVKRTGEKVFLECVQDMDHENMFWYRQDPGLGLRLIYFSYDVKMKEKGDIPEGYSVSREKKERFSLILESASTNQTSMYLCASSLWGVKTGNTIYFGEGSWLTVV.

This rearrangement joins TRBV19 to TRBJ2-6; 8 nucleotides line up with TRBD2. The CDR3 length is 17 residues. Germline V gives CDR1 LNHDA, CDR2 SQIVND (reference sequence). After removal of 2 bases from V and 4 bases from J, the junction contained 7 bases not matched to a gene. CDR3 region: CASSIRAGADGANVLTF. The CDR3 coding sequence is TGTGCCAGTAGTATAAGAGCGGGAGCCGACGGGGCCAACGTCCTGACTTTC.

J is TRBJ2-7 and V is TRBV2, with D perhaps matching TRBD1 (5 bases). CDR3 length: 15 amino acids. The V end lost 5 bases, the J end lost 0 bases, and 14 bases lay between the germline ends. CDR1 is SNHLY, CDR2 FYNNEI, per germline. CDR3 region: CASSTTVAPSYEQYF. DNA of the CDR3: TGTGCCAGCAGTACGACAGTCGCACCCTCCTACGAGCAGTACTTC.

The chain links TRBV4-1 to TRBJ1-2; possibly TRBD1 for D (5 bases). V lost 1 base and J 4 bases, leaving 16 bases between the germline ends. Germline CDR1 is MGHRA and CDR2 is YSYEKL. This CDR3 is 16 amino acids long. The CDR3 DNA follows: TGCGCCAGCAGCCAAGGCCCGCAGGGCTCCATCTATGGCTACACCTTC. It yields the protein CASSQGPQGSIYGYTF.

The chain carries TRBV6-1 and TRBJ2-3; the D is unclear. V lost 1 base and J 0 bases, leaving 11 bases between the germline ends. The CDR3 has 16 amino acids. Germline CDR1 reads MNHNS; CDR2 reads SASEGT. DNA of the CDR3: TGTGCCAGCAGTGAAGGGGTGGCCTCAAGCACAGATACGCAGTATTTT. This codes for CASSEGVASSTDTQYF.

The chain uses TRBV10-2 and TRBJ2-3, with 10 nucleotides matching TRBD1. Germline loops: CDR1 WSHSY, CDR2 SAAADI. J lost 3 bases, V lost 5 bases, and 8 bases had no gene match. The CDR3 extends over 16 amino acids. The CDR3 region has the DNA TGCGCCAGCAGTCCGGGACTGGGACAGGGGACAGATACGCAGTATTTT. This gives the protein CASSPGLGQGTDTQYF.

The chain's CDR3 is CASRRQSATNEKLFF. The DNA of the CDR3 is TGTGCCAGCAGACGACAGTCTGCAACTAATGAAAAACTGTTTTTT. The J gene is TRBJ1-4, the V gene TRBV7-2; possibly TRBD1 for D (5 bases). CDR1 and CDR2 from the germline V gene are SGHTA and FQGNSA. Trimming cost V 6 bases and J 0 bases, with 11 bases left between them. The CDR3 length is 15 residues.

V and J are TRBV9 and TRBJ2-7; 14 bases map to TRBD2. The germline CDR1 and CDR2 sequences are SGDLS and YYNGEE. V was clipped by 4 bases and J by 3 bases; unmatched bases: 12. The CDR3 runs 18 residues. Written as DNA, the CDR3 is TGTGCCAGCAGCCCGCCCGGACTAGCGGGGGGCCAATACTACGAGCAGTACTTC. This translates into CASSPPGLAGGQYYEQYF.

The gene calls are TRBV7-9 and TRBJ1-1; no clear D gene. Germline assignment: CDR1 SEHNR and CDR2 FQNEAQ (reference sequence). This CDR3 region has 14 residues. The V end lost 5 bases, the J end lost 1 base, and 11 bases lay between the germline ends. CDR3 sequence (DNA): TGTGCCAGCAGCATACCGGGCCCGAACACTGAAGCTTTCTTT. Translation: CASSIPGPNTEAFF.